This record looks at one T cell receptor beta chain sequence and its context. Its specificity is unknown. The read ends 3 residues early relative to the CDR3; the germline J gene fills the gap. V trimming: 6 bases; J trimming: 5 bases; junction bases outside the gene matches: 7. Germline CDR1 reads LNHDA; CDR2 reads SQIVND (reference sequence). The CDR3 contains 17 residues. Data came from immunoSEQ multiplex PCR; TCRdb stores just in-frame clones and leaves some out. Found here are roughly 42,000 clones; the top ten clones hold around 4.9%. This sample was taken from a study of T cells in women clearing cervical HPV infection. At the level of the study: Control women cleared a single incident HPV16 infection within 12 months. General study points: Cases carried less TRBV6-7 than controls: approximately 0.1% versus 0.16%.

The chain employs TRBV19 and TRBJ2-2; 15 bases align to TRBD2. The material sequenced was blood buffy coat. This TCR was recovered from a woman aged 18 to 75 with a cervical HPV16 infection that either progressed to CIN3+ or cleared (not recorded which). The part of the CDR3 DNA that was read is TGTGCCAGTAGGGTCGGGACTAGCGGGGGGAGGACCGGGGAG. Its translation: CASRVGTSGGRTGE. In full, the CDR3 reads CASRVGTSGGRTGELFF.